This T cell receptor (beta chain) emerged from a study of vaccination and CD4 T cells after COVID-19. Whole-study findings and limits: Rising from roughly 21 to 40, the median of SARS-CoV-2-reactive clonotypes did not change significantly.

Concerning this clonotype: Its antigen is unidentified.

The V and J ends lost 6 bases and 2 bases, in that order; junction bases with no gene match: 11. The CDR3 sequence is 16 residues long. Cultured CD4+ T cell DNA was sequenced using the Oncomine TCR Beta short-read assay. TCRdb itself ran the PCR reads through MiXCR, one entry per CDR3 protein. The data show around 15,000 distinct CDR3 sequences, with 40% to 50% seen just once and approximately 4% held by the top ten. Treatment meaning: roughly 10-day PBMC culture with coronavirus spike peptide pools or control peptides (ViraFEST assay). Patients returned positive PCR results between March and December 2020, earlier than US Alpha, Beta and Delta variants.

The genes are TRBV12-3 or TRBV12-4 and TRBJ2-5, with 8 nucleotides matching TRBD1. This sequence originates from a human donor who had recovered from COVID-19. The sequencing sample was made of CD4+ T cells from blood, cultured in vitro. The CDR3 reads CASSKRQGSGQETQYF. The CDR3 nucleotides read TGTGCCAGCAGCAAGAGACAGGGGTCGGGGCAAGAGACCCAGTACTTC.